The next 18 T cell receptor beta chains were all read from a single sample in a study of shared T cell receptors in the human thymus. The data were produced by immunoSEQ multiplex PCR, yet TCRdb's version contains in-frame clones alone and is incomplete. Here the sample spans 720,000 or so clones, 80% to 90% being singletons. The same sample was also studied in work on human thymus T cells.

Sequencing was carried out using thymocytes. The receptor source for this set is a girl less than two years old with a congenital heart defect.

The chain recombines TRBV5-5 with TRBJ2-6; D may be TRBD2 (6 bases). Germline CDR1 is SGHKS and CDR2 is YYEKEE (reference sequence). The CDR3 runs to 17 residues. The V and J ends lost 6 bases and 0 bases respectively, with 16 bases between them. CDR3: CASTRGRNVSGANVLTF. CDR3 bases: TGTGCCAGCACGCGGGGCAGGAACGTCTCTGGGGCCAACGTCCTGACTTTC.

The gene calls are TRBV30 and TRBJ2-7, with TRBD2 identical over 7 bases. The length of the CDR3 is 14 residues. Germline V CDR1 and CDR2: GTSNPN, SVGIG (reference sequence). V gave up 2 bases and J gave up 0 bases; unmatched junction bases: 4. CDR3 region: CAWSSRTSSYEQYF. CDR3 in DNA: TGTGCCTGGAGTTCACGGACTAGCTCCTACGAGCAGTACTTC.

The chain couples TRBV11-2 to TRBJ2-1; 7 nucleotides agree with TRBD1. V trimming: 5 bases; J trimming: 0 bases; junction bases outside the gene matches: 7. The CDR3 runs 16 residues. The V gene's germline CDR1 is SGHAT and CDR2 FQNNGV. The CDR3 DNA follows: TGTGCCAGCAGCGGTTTCCGGGACAGCTCCTACAATGAGCAGTTCTTC. Its protein is CASSGFRDSSYNEQFF.

V and J are TRBV19 and TRBJ2-7; tentative D call: TRBD1 (6 bases). Germline V gives CDR1 LNHDA, CDR2 SQIVND (reference sequence). Trimming pared 4 bases from V and 2 bases from J, leaving 15 bases between. The CDR3 extends over 15 amino acids. In nucleotides, the CDR3 is TGTGCCAGTAGTACAACCCCCCACAGGGCCTACGAGCAGTACTTC. It yields the protein CASSTTPHRAYEQYF. Combining the CDR3 with reference TRBV19 and TRBJ2-7 gives the whole variable domain DGGITQSPKYLFRKEGQNVTLSCEQNLNHDAMYWYRQDPGQGLRLIYYSQIVNDFQKGDIAEGYSVSREKKESFPLTVTSAQKNPTAFYLCASSTTPHRAYEQYFGPGTRLTVT.

The CDR3 nucleotides are TGTGCCAGCAGCTTAGTTCGTAGCAGGGGGGACGCTGAAGCTTTCTTT. It yields the protein CASSLVRSRGDAEAFF. V and J are TRBV13 and TRBJ1-1, with 7 bases lining up with TRBD1. Trimming cost V 1 base and J 6 bases; bases outside gene matches: 11. Germline assignment: CDR1 PRHDT and CDR2 FYEKMQ (reference sequence). The CDR3 is 16 amino acids. Supplemented by reference TRBV13 and TRBJ1-1, the full variable domain reads AAGVIQSPRHLIKEKRETATLKCYPIPRHDTVYWYQQGPGQDPQFLISFYEKMQSDKGSIPDRFSAQQFSDYHSELNMSSLELGDSALYFCASSLVRSRGDAEAFFGQGTRLTVV.

The CDR3 DNA reads as TGTGCCAGCAGCTTGGAATGTACGACAGGAGAAAAACTGTTTTTT. It codes for CASSLECTTGEKLFF. The chain has TRBV5-6 and TRBJ1-4, with D possibly being TRBD1 (6 bases). This CDR3 has 15 residues. The germline gives CDR1 SGHDT, CDR2 YYEEEE. V gave up 0 bases and J gave up 8 bases, with 14 bases separating them. The entire variable domain, with the rest obtained from reference TRBV5-6 and TRBJ1-4, is as follows: DAGVTQSPTHLIKTRGQQVTLRCSPKSGHDTVSWYQQALGQGPQFIFQYYEEEERQRGNFPDRFSGHQFPNYSSELNVNALLLGDSALYLCASSLECTTGEKLFFGSGTQLSVL.

A single count supports this clone. V is TRBV2 and J is TRBJ1-4; D gene unclear. From germline, CDR1 is SNHLY and CDR2 FYNNEI. Between the trimmed V and J ends, which lost 5 bases and 8 bases, there was a span of 6 bases. The CDR3 loop spans 11 amino acids. CDR3 in DNA: TGTGCCAGCAGTCCGGTCGAAAAACTGTTTTTT. This gives the protein CASSPVEKLFF. Using reference TRBV2 and TRBJ1-4 for the parts outside the CDR3, the full variable domain is EPEVTQTPSHQVTQMGQEVILRCVPISNHLYFYWYRQILGQKVEFLVSFYNNEISEKSEIFDDQFSVERPDGSNFTLKIRSTKLEDSAMYFCASSPVEKLFFGSGTQLSVL.

The genes are TRBV7-9 and TRBJ1-4, with 7 bases fitting TRBD1. Per germline, CDR1 SEHNR and CDR2 FQNEAQ (reference sequence). This CDR3 has 16 residues. J was trimmed by 5 bases and V by 2 bases; bases with no gene match: 8. Here the CDR3 DNA reads TGTGCCAGCAGCTTATTGACAGGGTCGGAAAATGAAAAACTGTTTTTT. This sequence encodes CASSLLTGSENEKLFF. The whole variable domain, remainder taken from reference TRBV7-9 and TRBJ1-4, is DTGVSQNPRHKITKRGQNVTFRCDPISEHNRLYWYRQTLGQGPEFLTYFQNEAQLEKSRLLSDRFSAERPKGSFSTLEIQRTEQGDSAMYLCASSLLTGSENEKLFFGSGTQLSVL.

The chain recombines TRBV4-1 with TRBJ2-7; 7 bases align to TRBD1. The CDR3 covers 19 residues. The V gene end was trimmed by 4 bases and the J gene end by 2 bases; junction bases not matched to a gene: 20. CDR1 MGHRA and CDR2 YSYEKL come from the germline V gene. This chain's CDR3 is CASSPFRIDSDRETYEQYF. CDR3 bases: TGCGCCAGCAGCCCCTTCCGCATTGATAGCGACAGGGAAACCTACGAGCAGTACTTC.

The chain links TRBV4-3 to TRBJ1-2, with a weak D call TRBD1 (6 bases). V lost 1 base, J lost 0 bases, and 18 bases lay in between. The CDR3 is 18 amino acids. Germline assignment: CDR1 LGHNA and CDR2 YSLEER. CDR3 region: CASSQAGPSTGSNYGYTF. The CDR3 coding sequence is TGCGCCAGCAGCCAAGCGGGCCCCTCGACAGGTTCTAACTATGGCTACACCTTC.

The chain uses TRBV29-1 and TRBJ2-7; TRBD1 agrees at 10 bases. The CDR3 length is 16 residues. Trimming at V came to 1 base and at J to 4 bases, leaving 10 bases not matched to a gene. Germline V gene lookup returns CDR1 SQVTM and CDR2 ANQGSEA. CDR3 nucleotide sequence: TGCAGCGTTGAAGGAGTAGGGACAGGGGATGTTTACGAGCAGTACTTC. Protein product: CSVEGVGTGDVYEQYF.

The V and J genes are TRBV4-1 and TRBJ1-4, with 7 bases identical to TRBD1. CDR1 and CDR2 from the germline V gene are MGHRA and YSYEKL. V was clipped by 4 bases and J by 10 bases; unmatched bases: 30. This CDR3 spans 21 amino acids. The CDR3 DNA reads as TGCGCCAGCAGCCGAATTCCGACAGGGAATGGTCCCCACGGCCCAATAGGAAAACTGTTTTTT. This encodes CASSRIPTGNGPHGPIGKLFF.

The V call is TRBV7-8, the J call TRBJ1-5, with a weak D call TRBD1 (6 bases). Per germline, CDR1 SGHVS and CDR2 FQNEAQ. Trimming took off 5 bases at V and 5 bases at J, with 7 bases between the two ends. CDR3 size: 12 residues. The DNA of the CDR3 is TGTGCCAGCAGCGCAGGGGATCAGCCCCAGCATTTT. It codes for CASSAGDQPQHF. Together with reference TRBV7-8 and TRBJ1-5, the CDR3 gives the full variable domain: GAGVSQSPRYKVAKRGQDVALRCDPISGHVSLFWYQQALGQGPEFLTYFQNEAQLDKSGLPSDRFFAERPEGSVSTLKIQRTQQEDSAVYLCASSAGDQPQHFGDGTRLSIL.

V is TRBV27 and J is TRBJ1-1, with D possibly TRBD1 on 6 matching bases. CDR1 MNHEY and CDR2 SMNVEV come from the germline V gene (reference sequence). The CDR3 runs to 14 residues. V shed 7 bases and J shed 2 bases, with 14 bases lying between them. The CDR3 DNA follows: TGTGCCAGCACCCCAGGACAGACCAACACTGAAGCTTTCTTT. It is translated as CASTPGQTNTEAFF.

This chain connects TRBV5-4 to TRBJ1-2, with D unclear. Trimming removed 6 bases from V and 1 base from J, with 16 bases in between. The germline V gene encodes CDR1 SGHNT and CDR2 YYREEE (reference sequence). The CDR3 length is 15 residues. The CDR3 DNA follows: TGTGCCAGCACCCCCCGGGGAACCCTTAACTATGGCTACACCTTC. Translated: CASTPRGTLNYGYTF.

The chain recombines TRBV6-1 with TRBJ2-1, with TRBD1 identical over 8 bases. Germline V gene lookup returns CDR1 MNHNS and CDR2 SASEGT. Germline trimming cut 5 bases from V and 4 bases from J; bases unmatched to any gene: 4. This CDR3 has 14 amino acids. The CDR3 protein is CASSSRQGYNEQFF. The CDR3 coding sequence is TGTGCCAGCAGTTCCCGACAGGGGTACAATGAGCAGTTCTTC.

This chain uses TRBV14 with TRBJ2-1; D gene unclear. The V gene's germline CDR1 is SGHDN and CDR2 FVKESK. This CDR3 contains 13 residues. Trimming cost V 6 bases and J 8 bases, with 14 bases left between them. CDR3 DNA: TGTGCCAGCAGTCGCAGTGGCGCGGATGAGCAGTTCTTC. Translation: CASSRSGADEQFF. The complete variable domain, with remaining parts taken from reference TRBV14 and TRBJ2-1, reads EAGVTQFPSHSVIEKGQTVTLRCDPISGHDNLYWYRRVMGKEIKFLLHFVKESKQDESGMPNNRFLAERTGGTYSTLKVQPAELEDSGVYFCASSRSGADEQFFGPGTRLTVL.

The rearrangement links TRBV7-9 to TRBJ1-2; D possibly corresponds to TRBD1 (5 bases). The CDR3 extends over 11 amino acids. Germline V gene data show CDR1 as SEHNR and CDR2 as FQNEAQ (reference sequence). Between the trimmed V and J ends, which lost 11 bases and 7 bases, there was a span of 14 bases. DNA for the CDR3: TGTGCCTCCAGGGAAGGCCGTGGCTACACCTTC. Protein: CASREGRGYTF.